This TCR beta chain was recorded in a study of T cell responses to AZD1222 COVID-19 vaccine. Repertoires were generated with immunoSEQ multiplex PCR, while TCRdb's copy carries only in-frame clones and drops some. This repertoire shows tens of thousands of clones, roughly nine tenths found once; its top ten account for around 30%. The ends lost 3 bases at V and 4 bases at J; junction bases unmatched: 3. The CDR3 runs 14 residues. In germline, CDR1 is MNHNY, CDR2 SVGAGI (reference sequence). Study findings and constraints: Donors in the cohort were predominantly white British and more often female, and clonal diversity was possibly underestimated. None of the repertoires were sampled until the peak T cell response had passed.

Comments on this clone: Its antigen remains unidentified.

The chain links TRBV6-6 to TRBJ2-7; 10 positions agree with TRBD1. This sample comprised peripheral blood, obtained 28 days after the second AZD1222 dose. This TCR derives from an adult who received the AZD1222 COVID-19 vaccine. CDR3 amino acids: CASSYGDRGYEQYF. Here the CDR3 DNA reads TGTGCCAGCAGTTATGGGGACAGGGGTTACGAGCAGTACTTC.